This TCR beta chain was obtained from a study of blood T cell repertoires in COVID-19. Study in general: The study drew acute and convalescent COVID-19 samples from the United States, Italy and Spain. T cells, B-cell-depleted T cells, or PBMCs provided the cDNA or gDNA that served as material.

As handled by the study authors: Amplified reference gene primers provided the basis for estimating nucleated cell counts. Using immunoSEQ multiplex PCR, the repertoire was profiled, and TCRdb retains in-frame clones only, with some absent. The V and J calls and clone size are taken from that table; D and trimming were inferred from the DNA. The data show roughly 140,000 clones, 80% to 85% seen once. The CDR3 is made up of 16 amino acids. The trim removed 4 bases at V and 3 bases at J, leaving 6 bases unmatched. Germline-derived CDR1 and CDR2 are MDHEN and SYDVKM. The rearrangement uses TRBV28 and TRBJ2-2; 9 bases are a match to TRBD1. This TCR derives from a human donor in a cohort sampled during active COVID-19. Sequences were obtained from peripheral blood. This CDR3 reads CASSSPQGADTGELFF. Written as DNA, the CDR3 is TGTGCCAGCAGTTCACCACAGGGGGCGGACACCGGGGAGCTGTTTTTT.